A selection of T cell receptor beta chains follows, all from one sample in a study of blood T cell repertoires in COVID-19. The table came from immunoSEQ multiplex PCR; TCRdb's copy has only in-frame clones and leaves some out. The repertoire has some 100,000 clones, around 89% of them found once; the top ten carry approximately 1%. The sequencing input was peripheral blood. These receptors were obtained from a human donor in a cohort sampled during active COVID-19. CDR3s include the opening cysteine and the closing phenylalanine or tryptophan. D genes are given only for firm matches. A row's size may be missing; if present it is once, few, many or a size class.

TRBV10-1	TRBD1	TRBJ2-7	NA	CASRQGQSYEQYF	TGCGCCAGCAGACAGGGACAGTCCTACGAGCAGTACTTC
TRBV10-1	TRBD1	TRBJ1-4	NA	CASSESPALQGGNEKLFF	TGCGCCAGCAGTGAGTCCCCGGCTTTACAGGGGGGGAATGAAAAACTGTTTTTT
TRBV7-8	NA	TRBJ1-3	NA	CASSLGRQGGNTIYF	TGTGCCAGCAGCTTAGGTCGGCAGGGAGGAAACACCATATATTTT
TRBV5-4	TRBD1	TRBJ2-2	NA	CASYAYRGSAGELFF	TGTGCCAGTTATGCCTACAGGGGTTCGGCCGGGGAGCTGTTTTTT
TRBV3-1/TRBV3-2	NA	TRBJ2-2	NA	CASSHERVGNTGELFF	TGTGCCAGCAGCCACGAGCGGGTGGGGAACACCGGGGAGCTGTTTTTT
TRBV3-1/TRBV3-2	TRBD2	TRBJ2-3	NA	CASSYGLAGRAGDTQYF	TGTGCCAGCAGCTACGGACTAGCGGGACGTGCCGGAGATACGCAGTATTTT
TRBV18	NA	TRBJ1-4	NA	CASSPLQATNEKLFF	TGTGCCAGCTCACCACTCCAGGCAACTAATGAAAAACTGTTTTTT
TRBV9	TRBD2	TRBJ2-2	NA	CASSVDSSGGNTGELFF	TGTGCCAGCAGCGTAGACTCTAGCGGGGGGAACACCGGGGAGCTGTTTTTT
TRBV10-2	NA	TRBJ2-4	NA	CASSEQQLAKNIQYF	TGCGCCAGCAGCGAACAACAGCTAGCCAAAAACATTCAGTACTTC
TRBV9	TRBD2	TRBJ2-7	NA	CASSPTSGGGYEQYF	TGTGCCAGCAGCCCCACTAGCGGGGGGGGCTACGAGCAGTACTTC
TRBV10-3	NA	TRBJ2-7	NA	CAISGLGVYEQYF	TGTGCCATCAGTGGTTTAGGAGTCTACGAGCAGTACTTC
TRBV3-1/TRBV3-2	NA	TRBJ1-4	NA	CASRGLGNEKLFF	TGTGCCAGCCGGGGACTCGGGAATGAAAAACTGTTTTTT
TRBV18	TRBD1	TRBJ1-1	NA	CASSPRPLGQGAGAFF	TGTGCCAGCTCACCACGGCCTCTGGGACAGGGGGCGGGTGCTTTCTTT
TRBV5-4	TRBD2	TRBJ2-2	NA	CASSGKFGTSGTVDTGELFF	TGTGCCAGCAGCGGCAAGTTCGGGACTAGCGGGACGGTGGACACCGGGGAGCTGTTTTTT
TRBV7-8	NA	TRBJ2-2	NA	CASSRDRINTGELFF	TGTGCCAGCAGCCGAGACAGAATAAACACCGGGGAGCTGTTTTTT
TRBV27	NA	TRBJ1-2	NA	CASSLSYRAHGYTF	TGTGCCAGCAGTTTATCGTACAGGGCCCATGGCTACACCTTC
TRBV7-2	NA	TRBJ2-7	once	CASSHGQNYEQYF	TGTGCCAGCAGCCACGGACAGAACTACGAGCAGTACTTC
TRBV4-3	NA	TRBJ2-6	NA	CASSQETASQAGANVLTF	TGCGCCAGCAGCCAAGAAACAGCCTCCCAAGCTGGGGCCAACGTCCTGACTTTC
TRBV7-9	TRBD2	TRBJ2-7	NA	CASSFDGGGYHEQYF	TGTGCCAGCAGCTTCGACGGCGGGGGGTACCACGAGCAGTACTTC
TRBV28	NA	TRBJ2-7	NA	CASSLVGQHTSYEQYF	TGTGCCAGCAGTTTAGTAGGACAGCATACCTCCTACGAGCAGTACTTC
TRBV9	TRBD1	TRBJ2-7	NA	CASSVGGTGYEQYF	TGTGCCAGCAGCGTAGGGGGGACAGGGTACGAGCAGTACTTC
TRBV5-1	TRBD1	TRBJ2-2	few	CASHAGQDTGELFF	TGCGCCAGCCATGCGGGACAGGACACCGGGGAGCTGTTTTTT
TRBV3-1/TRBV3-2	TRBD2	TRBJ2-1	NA	CASSQGRTSGGEQFF	TGTGCCAGCAGCCAAGGAAGGACTAGCGGGGGCGAGCAGTTCTTC
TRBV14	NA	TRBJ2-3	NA	CASSQVPPLAADTQYF	TGTGCCAGCAGCCAAGTGCCCCCTCTCGCAGCAGATACGCAGTATTTT
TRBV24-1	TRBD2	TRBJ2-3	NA	CATMGLAGTDTQYF	TGTGCCACCATGGGACTAGCGGGGACAGATACGCAGTATTTT
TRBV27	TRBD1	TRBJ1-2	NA	CASSPQRGQGVGYTF	TGTGCCAGCAGTCCACAGCGAGGACAGGGCGTCGGCTACACCTTC
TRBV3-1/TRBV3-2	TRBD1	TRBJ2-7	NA	CASSQDDNTGGGYEQYF	TGTGCCAGCAGCCAAGATGACAATACAGGGGGCGGCTACGAGCAGTACTTC
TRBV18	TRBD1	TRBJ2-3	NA	CASSPPSTGGTDTQYF	TGTGCCAGCTCACCGCCTTCGACAGGGGGCACAGATACGCAGTATTTT
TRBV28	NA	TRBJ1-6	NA	CASSLGGYGNSPLHF	TGTGCCAGCAGTTTAGGGGGGTACGGGAATTCACCCCTCCACTTT
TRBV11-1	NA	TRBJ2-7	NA	CASSGTLVQYF	TGTGCCAGCAGCGGGACATTAGTCCAGTACTTC
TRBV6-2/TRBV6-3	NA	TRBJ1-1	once	CASSYSDSTTEAFF	TGTGCCAGCAGTTACTCGGACAGTACCACTGAAGCTTTCTTT
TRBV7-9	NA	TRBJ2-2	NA	CASSLGTVNTGELFF	TGTGCCAGCAGCTTAGGGACAGTCAACACCGGGGAGCTGTTTTTT
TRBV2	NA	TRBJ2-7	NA	CASSRDNYEQYF	TGTGCCAGCAGTAGGGACAACTACGAGCAGTACTTC
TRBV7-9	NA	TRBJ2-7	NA	CASSHRDTLSEQYF	TGTGCCAGCAGCCACCGGGACACCCTATCCGAGCAGTACTTC
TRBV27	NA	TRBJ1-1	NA	CASSLSRNTEAFF	TGTGCCAGCAGTTTATCCAGGAACACTGAAGCTTTCTTT
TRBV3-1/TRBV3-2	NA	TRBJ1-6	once	CASSHRAGEGNSPLHF	TGTGCCAGCAGCCATCGGGCCGGGGAAGGGAATTCACCCCTCCACTTT
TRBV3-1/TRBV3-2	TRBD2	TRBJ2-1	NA	CASSQDRGLAGGPYNEQFF	TGTGCCAGCAGCCAAGATCGGGGTCTAGCGGGAGGACCATACAATGAGCAGTTCTTC
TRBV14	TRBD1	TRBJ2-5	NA	CASSQRQGVAETQYF	TGTGCCAGCAGCCAAAGACAGGGGGTAGCAGAGACCCAGTACTTC
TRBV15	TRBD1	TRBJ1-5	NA	CATSRDRDSFYQPQHF	TGTGCCACCAGCAGAGATCGGGACAGCTTCTATCAGCCCCAGCATTTT
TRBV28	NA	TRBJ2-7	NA	CASRWSAALYEQYF	TGTGCCAGCCGGTGGTCCGCTGCTCTTTACGAGCAGTACTTC
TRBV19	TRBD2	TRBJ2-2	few	CASAPHSGRLAGELFF	TGTGCCAGTGCCCCCCATAGCGGGAGACTTGCCGGGGAGCTGTTTTTT
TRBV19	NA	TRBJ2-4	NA	CASNPGPGGGLAKNIQYF	TGTGCCAGCAATCCCGGGCCTGGCGGAGGGCTAGCCAAAAACATTCAGTACTTC
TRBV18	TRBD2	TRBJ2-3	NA	CASSPLAGGQTDTQYF	TGTGCCAGCTCACCACTAGCGGGGGGGCAGACAGATACGCAGTATTTT
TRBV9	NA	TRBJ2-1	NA	CASSVVWSLAEQFF	TGTGCCAGCAGCGTAGTGTGGTCTCTGGCCGAGCAGTTCTTC
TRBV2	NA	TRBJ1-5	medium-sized	CASEGVSQPQHF	TGTGCCAGCGAGGGAGTTAGTCAGCCCCAGCATTTT
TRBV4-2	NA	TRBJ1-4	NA	CASSQDIQGRHEKLFF	TGTGCCAGCAGCCAAGATATACAGGGTCGTCACGAAAAACTGTTTTTT
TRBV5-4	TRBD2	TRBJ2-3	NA	CASSLNYLAGGGSTDTQYF	TGTGCCAGCAGCTTGAATTATCTAGCGGGGGGCGGGAGCACAGATACGCAGTATTTT
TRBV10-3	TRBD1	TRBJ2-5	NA	CAISDNGQGGKTQYF	TGTGCCATCAGTGACAATGGACAGGGGGGAAAGACCCAGTACTTC
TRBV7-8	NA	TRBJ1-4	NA	CASSLREANEKLFF	TGTGCCAGCAGCCTCAGGGAAGCTAATGAAAAACTGTTTTTT
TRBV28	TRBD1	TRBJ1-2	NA	CASRTPRAGQGVPLYGYTF	TGTGCCAGCAGGACTCCGCGGGCGGGACAGGGGGTACCTCTGTATGGCTACACCTTC
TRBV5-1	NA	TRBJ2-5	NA	CASSPTPQETQYF	TGCGCCAGCAGCCCCACACCCCAAGAGACCCAGTACTTC
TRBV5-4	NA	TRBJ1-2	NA	CASREQGLLYGYTF	TGTGCCAGCAGGGAACAGGGTCTCCTCTATGGCTACACCTTC
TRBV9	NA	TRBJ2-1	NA	CASSVWPNEQFF	TGTGCCAGCAGCGTTTGGCCTAATGAGCAGTTCTTC
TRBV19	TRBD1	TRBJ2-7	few	CATSHIRQGSRSEQYF	TGTGCCACTTCGCACATCCGACAGGGGTCAAGGAGCGAGCAGTACTTC
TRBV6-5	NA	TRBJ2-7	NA	CASSYLPDSSYEQYF	TGTGCCAGCAGTTACCTTCCCGACAGCTCCTACGAGCAGTACTTC